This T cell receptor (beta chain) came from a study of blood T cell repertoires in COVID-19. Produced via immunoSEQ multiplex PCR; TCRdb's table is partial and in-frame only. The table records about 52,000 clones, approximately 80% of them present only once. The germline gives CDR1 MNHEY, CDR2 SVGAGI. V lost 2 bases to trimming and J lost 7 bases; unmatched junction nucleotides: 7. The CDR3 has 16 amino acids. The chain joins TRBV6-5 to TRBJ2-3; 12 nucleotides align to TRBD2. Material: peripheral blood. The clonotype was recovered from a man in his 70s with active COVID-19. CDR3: CASSYGPGLAGNTQYF. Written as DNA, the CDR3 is TGTGCCAGCAGTTACGGGCCTGGACTAGCGGGAAATACGCAGTATTTT.